The 28 T cell receptor beta chains below come from one sample, sequenced in a study of technical replicates of blood from a handful of donors. The repertoire was sequenced with immunoSEQ multiplex PCR; TCRdb's copy has only in-frame clones and lacks some. The sample holds 60,000 to 85,000 clones, roughly 94% seen once. The sequenced sample consisted of T cells isolated from PBMCs. These receptors were collected from a human donor in good health.

The V and J genes are TRBV11-3 and TRBJ2-7; D uncertain. V gave up 5 bases and J gave up 2 bases, with 13 bases separating them. The CDR3 covers 14 residues. In germline, CDR1 is SGHNT, CDR2 YENEEA. As DNA, the CDR3 is TGTGCCAGCAGCGCCCTCGGGTCGACCTACGAGCAGTACTTC. Translation gives CASSALGSTYEQYF. Full variable domain (missing parts from reference TRBV11-3 and TRBJ2-7): EAGVVQSPRYKIIEKKQPVAFWCNPISGHNTLYWYLQNLGQGPELLIRYENEEAVDDSQLPKDRFSAERLKGVDSTLKIQPAELGDSAVYLCASSALGSTYEQYFGPGTRLTVT.

This clone has only one observation. CDR3 sequence: CAIRGQGADYGYTF. Written as DNA, the CDR3 is TGTGCCATCAGAGGACAGGGGGCGGACTATGGCTACACCTTC. The chain links TRBV10-3 to TRBJ1-2; 11 positions match TRBD1. With V trimmed by 6 bases and J by 3 bases, 3 bases remained unmatched. The CDR3 runs to 14 residues. Germline CDR1 reads ENHRY; CDR2 reads SYGVKD.

The genes are TRBV5-1 and TRBJ2-5; D is unclear. The CDR3 contains 13 residues. The germline CDR1 and CDR2 sequences are SGHRS and YFSETQ. V was trimmed by 0 bases and J by 3 bases, leaving 6 bases between them. CDR3 nucleotides: TGCGCCAGCAGCTTGGAGCCGGAAGAGACCCAGTACTTC. This gives the protein CASSLEPEETQYF. Complete variable domain (other parts from reference TRBV5-1 and TRBJ2-5): KAGVTQTPRYLIKTRGQQVTLSCSPISGHRSVSWYQQTPGQGLQFLFEYFSETQRNKGNFPGRFSGRQFSNSRSEMNVSTLELGDSALYLCASSLEPEETQYFGPGTRLLVL.

This clone came up once. V is TRBV5-5 and J is TRBJ1-3; 8 nucleotides match TRBD1. In germline, CDR1 is SGHKS, CDR2 YYEKEE (reference sequence). Trimming at V came to 4 bases and at J to 0 bases, leaving 3 bases not matched to a gene. The CDR3 runs to 15 residues. CDR3 protein: CASSRDRNSGNTIYF. As DNA, the CDR3 is TGTGCCAGCAGCCGGGACAGGAACTCTGGAAACACCATATATTTT.

The rearrangement links TRBV9 to TRBJ1-3, with a tentative D call TRBD1 (6 bases). V shed 3 bases and J shed 8 bases, with 18 bases lying between them. The CDR3 spans 15 residues. Germline loops: CDR1 SGDLS, CDR2 YYNGEE. Here the CDR3 reads CASSENRVLVDTIYF. CDR3 coding DNA: TGTGCCAGCAGCGAGAACAGGGTCCTTGTGGACACCATATATTTT.

This chain joins TRBV9 and TRBJ2-7, with D perhaps matching TRBD1 (6 bases). The germline V gene encodes CDR1 SGDLS and CDR2 YYNGEE. This CDR3 has 15 residues. V was clipped by 4 bases and J by 1 base, with 15 bases between them. This CDR3 reads CASSFSTGPSYEQYF. The CDR3 DNA follows: TGTGCCAGCAGCTTCTCGACAGGACCTTCCTACGAGCAGTACTTC.

The chain links TRBV4-2 to TRBJ2-5, with 7 bases fitting TRBD2. Per the germline V gene, CDR1 is LGHNA and CDR2 is YNFKEQ. The CDR3 runs 15 residues. The V segment lost 4 bases and the J segment 2 bases; nucleotides outside the gene matches: 7. The CDR3, as DNA: TGTGCCAGCAGCCCTTCCCGAGCGGGACAAGAGACCCAGTACTTC. This gives the protein CASSPSRAGQETQYF.

This clone was picked up one time. The rearrangement joins TRBV28 to TRBJ2-3; 13 bases map to TRBD2. The CDR3 contains 13 residues. Germline values: CDR1 MDHEN, CDR2 SYDVKM. The ends lost 5 bases at V and 14 bases at J; junction bases unmatched: 7. The CDR3 DNA follows: TGTGCCAGCAGTCGACTAGCGGGAGGCCACCGGTATTTT. This translates into CASSRLAGGHRYF.

This chain links TRBV9 with TRBJ2-2; D is ambiguous. The CDR3 contains 15 residues. Trimming cost V 0 bases and J 1 base, with 7 bases left between them. Germline V lookup: CDR1 SGDLS, CDR2 YYNGEE. The CDR3 bases are TGTGCCAGCAGCGTAGGAGGCTTGAACACCGGGGAGCTGTTTTTT. This sequence encodes CASSVGGLNTGELFF. The whole variable domain, filled in from reference TRBV9 and TRBJ2-2, reads DSGVTQTPKHLITATGQRVTLRCSPRSGDLSVYWYQQSLDQGLQFLIQYYNGEERAKGNILERFSAQQFPDLHSELNLSSLELGDSALYFCASSVGGLNTGELFFGEGSRLTVL.

The V gene is TRBV27, the J gene TRBJ2-1; 7 bases map to TRBD1. Germline V gives CDR1 MNHEY, CDR2 SMNVEV (reference sequence). This CDR3 comprises 14 residues. The trim removed 2 bases at V and 4 bases at J, leaving 2 bases unmatched. The CDR3 region is CASSLGTAYNEQFF. CDR3 in DNA: TGTGCCAGCAGTTTAGGGACAGCTTACAATGAGCAGTTCTTC.

The chain has TRBV30 and TRBJ2-5; 7 positions match TRBD1. The CDR3 has 15 amino acids. V trimming: 5 bases; J trimming: 5 bases; junction bases outside the gene matches: 14. Germline CDR1 GTSNPN, CDR2 SVGIG (reference sequence). The CDR3 protein is CAWEETGSILETQYF. The DNA for the CDR3 is TGTGCCTGGGAAGAGACAGGGTCTATACTGGAGACCCAGTACTTC.

The chain uses TRBV14 and TRBJ1-1, with D possibly being TRBD1 (5 bases). Germline assignment: CDR1 SGHDN and CDR2 FVKESK. The CDR3 is 13 residues long. V lost 4 bases and J lost 10, with 16 bases in between. In nucleotides, the CDR3 is TGTGCCAGCAGCCGCCGGGGGGGGGTCTCAGCTTTCTTT. This sequence encodes CASSRRGGVSAFF.

The count of this clone is one. This chain uses TRBV5-4 with TRBJ2-1; D remains unclear. Germline lookup yields CDR1 SGHNT and CDR2 YYREEE (reference sequence). The V gene lost 4 bases and the J gene lost 0 bases, with 5 bases spanning the gap. This CDR3 region has 13 residues. The CDR3 protein is CASSLVSYNEQFF. The CDR3 coding sequence is TGTGCCAGCAGCCTCGTCTCCTACAATGAGCAGTTCTTC.

The V and J genes are TRBV6-1 and TRBJ2-7; D remains ambiguous. V dropped 7 bases and J dropped 4 bases, with 20 bases sitting between them. The CDR3 runs to 15 residues. The V gene's germline CDR1 is MNHNS and CDR2 SASEGT. CDR3 sequence reads: CASINIGLFGYEQYF. The DNA of the CDR3 is TGTGCCAGCATAAATATTGGCCTTTTTGGTTACGAGCAGTACTTC.

This clone was detected a few times. The rearrangement joins TRBV28 to TRBJ1-2, with TRBD1 matching 8 bases. Germline CDR1 reads MDHEN; CDR2 reads SYDVKM. This CDR3 region has 13 residues. V was pared by 2 bases and J by 7 bases, with 3 bases of the junction left unmatched. CDR3 DNA sequence: TGTGCCAGCAGTTTACAGGGGGCTCTTGGCTACACCTTC. Amino acid sequence: CASSLQGALGYTF.

V usage is TRBV27 and J usage is TRBJ1-2; 8 positions agree with TRBD1. This CDR3 spans 15 amino acids. Germline V gives CDR1 MNHEY, CDR2 SMNVEV (reference sequence). With 5 bases clipped from V and 5 bases from J, the junction kept 10 bases outside the gene matches. CDR3 protein: CASSLSYRTGYGYTF. The CDR3 DNA is TGTGCCAGCAGTCTCTCTTACAGGACAGGGTATGGCTACACCTTC.

The DNA of the CDR3 is TGCGCCAGCAATATAGCGGGAGGGCCGGGGGAGCAGTACTTC. Translating it yields CASNIAGGPGEQYF. V usage is TRBV10-2 and J usage is TRBJ2-7, with 11 bases lining up with TRBD2. The germline CDR1 and CDR2 sequences are WSHSY and SAAADI. This CDR3 contains 14 residues. The V gene end was trimmed by 7 bases and the J gene end by 7 bases; junction bases not matched to a gene: 9.

The gene calls are TRBV27 and TRBJ1-2, with D hard to call. Trimming removed 6 bases at V and 4 bases at J, with 12 bases between. The CDR3 has 13 residues. The germline V gene encodes CDR1 MNHEY and CDR2 SMNVEV (reference sequence). The CDR3 region is CASSFTRLYGYTF. CDR3 bases: TGTGCCAGCAGCTTTACTAGGCTCTATGGCTACACCTTC.

This chain uses TRBV5-1 with TRBJ2-1; D is uncertain. Germline CDR1 SGHRS, CDR2 YFSETQ. The V gene lost 5 bases and the J gene lost 7 bases, with 7 bases spanning the gap. The CDR3 has 11 amino acids. The CDR3 here is CASSENNEQFF. The CDR3 nucleotides are TGCGCCAGCAGTGAGAATAATGAGCAGTTCTTC. Full variable domain (missing parts from reference TRBV5-1 and TRBJ2-1): KAGVTQTPRYLIKTRGQQVTLSCSPISGHRSVSWYQQTPGQGLQFLFEYFSETQRNKGNFPGRFSGRQFSNSRSEMNVSTLELGDSALYLCASSENNEQFFGPGTRLTVL.

The V and J genes are TRBV5-6 and TRBJ1-4; D is perhaps TRBD1 (6 bases). The V gene's germline CDR1 is SGHDT and CDR2 YYEEEE. V lost 0 bases, J lost 3 bases, and 9 bases lay in between. The CDR3 totals 15 residues. CDR3 sequence reads: CASSLVGAANEKLFF. DNA of the CDR3: TGTGCCAGCAGCTTGGTGGGGGCCGCTAATGAAAAACTGTTTTTT.

In this sample, this clone turned up once. The chain couples TRBV11-2 to TRBJ2-1, with TRBD2 identical over 12 bases. This CDR3 is built from 16 residues. Germline values: CDR1 SGHAT, CDR2 FQNNGV. With V trimmed by 1 base and J by 7 bases, 5 bases remained unmatched. As DNA, the CDR3 is TGTGCCAGCAGCTTAGGCCTAGCGGGAGGGCCTAATGAGCAGTTCTTC. Translating gives CASSLGLAGGPNEQFF.

The chain uses TRBV11-2 and TRBJ2-7; D not certain. Germline V gene data show CDR1 as SGHAT and CDR2 as FQNNGV. This CDR3 is 14 amino acids long. V was shortened by 7 bases and J by 3 bases, with 16 bases between the two germline ends. CDR3 DNA sequence: TGTGCCAGCACCGCGCAACCCAGGTTCTACGAGCAGTACTTC. This codes for CASTAQPRFYEQYF.

The chain is built from TRBV4-1 and TRBJ2-7; TRBD2 aligns across 10 bases. The CDR3 totals 19 residues. Germline values: CDR1 MGHRA, CDR2 YSYEKL. Germline trimming cut 4 bases from V and 1 base from J; bases unmatched to any gene: 16. CDR3 loop: CASSRRQSSGSVMSYEQYF. In DNA form, the CDR3 reads TGCGCCAGCAGCCGCCGACAGTCTAGCGGGAGTGTGATGTCCTACGAGCAGTACTTC.

The V call is TRBV19, the J call TRBJ1-2, with 12 bases aligning to TRBD1. Germline-derived CDR1 and CDR2 are LNHDA and SQIVND (reference sequence). Unmatched junction bases numbered 14, after V lost 10 bases and J lost 5 bases. CDR3 length: 16 amino acids. The CDR3 coding sequence is TGTGCCACGACCGGGACAGGGGGCGTGAAGGTTTATGGCTACACCTTC. Translation gives CATTGTGGVKVYGYTF.

V usage is TRBV5-1 and J usage is TRBJ2-7; D uncertain. This CDR3 contains 14 residues. CDR1 and CDR2 from the germline V gene are SGHRS and YFSETQ. V lost 5 bases to trimming and J lost 0 bases, with 12 bases between them. The CDR3 loop reads CASSVAGSSYEQYF. The DNA of the CDR3 is TGCGCCAGCAGTGTCGCAGGCAGCTCCTACGAGCAGTACTTC.

V is TRBV6-5 and J is TRBJ1-6, with D perhaps TRBD1 (5 bases). Between the trimmed V and J ends, which lost 5 bases and 9 bases, there was a span of 8 bases. CDR3 length equals 12 residues. CDR1 and CDR2 (germline): MNHEY, SVGAGI. DNA of the CDR3: TGTGCCAGCAGTCCAGGGTTTTCACCCCTCCACTTT. Protein: CASSPGFSPLHF.

This chain joins TRBV7-9 and TRBJ2-2; 9 nucleotides match TRBD2. The CDR3 totals 15 residues. With V trimmed by 3 bases and J by 6 bases, 5 bases remained unmatched. In germline, CDR1 is SEHNR, CDR2 FQNEAQ (reference sequence). This chain's CDR3 is CASSFSGSGAGELFF. The CDR3 DNA reads TGTGCCAGCAGCTTTAGCGGGAGTGGCGCCGGGGAGCTGTTTTTT.

This sequence joins TRBV6-4 and TRBJ1-1; D call uncertain. CDR3 size: 13 residues. Trimming pared 2 bases from V and 3 bases from J, leaving 7 bases between. In germline, CDR1 is MRHNA, CDR2 SNTAGT. The DNA of the CDR3 is TGTGCCAGCAGTGACCGGAGGGACACTGAAGCTTTCTTT. This sequence encodes CASSDRRDTEAFF.